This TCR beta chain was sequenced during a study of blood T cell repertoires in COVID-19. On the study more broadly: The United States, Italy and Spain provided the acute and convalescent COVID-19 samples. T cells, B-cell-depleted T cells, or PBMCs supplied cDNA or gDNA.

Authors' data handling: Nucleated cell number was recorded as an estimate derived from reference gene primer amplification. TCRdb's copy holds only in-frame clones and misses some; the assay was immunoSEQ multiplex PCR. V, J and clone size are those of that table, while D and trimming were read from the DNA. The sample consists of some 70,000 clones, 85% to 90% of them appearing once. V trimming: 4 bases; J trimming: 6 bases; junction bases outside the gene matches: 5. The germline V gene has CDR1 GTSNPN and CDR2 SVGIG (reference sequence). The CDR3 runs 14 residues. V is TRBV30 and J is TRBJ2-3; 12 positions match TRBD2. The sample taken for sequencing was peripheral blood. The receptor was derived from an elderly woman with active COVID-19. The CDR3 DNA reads TGTGCCTGGAACCTAGCGGGAGGGGGCGATACGCAGTATTTT. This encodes CAWNLAGGGDTQYF. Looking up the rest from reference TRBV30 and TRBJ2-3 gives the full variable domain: SQTIHQWPATLVQPVGSPLSLECTVEGTSNPNLYWYRQAAGRGLQLLFYSVGIGQISSEVPQNLSASRPQDRQFILSSKKLLLSDSGFYLCAWNLAGGGDTQYFGPGTRLTVL.